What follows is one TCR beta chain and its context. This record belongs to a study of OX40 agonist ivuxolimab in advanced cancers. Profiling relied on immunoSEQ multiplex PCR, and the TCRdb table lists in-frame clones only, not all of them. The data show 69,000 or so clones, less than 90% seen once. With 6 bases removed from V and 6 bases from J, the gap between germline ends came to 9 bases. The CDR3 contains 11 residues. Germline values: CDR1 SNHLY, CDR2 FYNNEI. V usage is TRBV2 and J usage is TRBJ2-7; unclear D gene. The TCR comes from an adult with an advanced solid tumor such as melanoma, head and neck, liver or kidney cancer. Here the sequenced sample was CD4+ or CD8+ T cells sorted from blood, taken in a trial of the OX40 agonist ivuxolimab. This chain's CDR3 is CASRVSSEQYF. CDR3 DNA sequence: TGTGCCAGCAGGGTTAGTAGCGAGCAGTACTTC.